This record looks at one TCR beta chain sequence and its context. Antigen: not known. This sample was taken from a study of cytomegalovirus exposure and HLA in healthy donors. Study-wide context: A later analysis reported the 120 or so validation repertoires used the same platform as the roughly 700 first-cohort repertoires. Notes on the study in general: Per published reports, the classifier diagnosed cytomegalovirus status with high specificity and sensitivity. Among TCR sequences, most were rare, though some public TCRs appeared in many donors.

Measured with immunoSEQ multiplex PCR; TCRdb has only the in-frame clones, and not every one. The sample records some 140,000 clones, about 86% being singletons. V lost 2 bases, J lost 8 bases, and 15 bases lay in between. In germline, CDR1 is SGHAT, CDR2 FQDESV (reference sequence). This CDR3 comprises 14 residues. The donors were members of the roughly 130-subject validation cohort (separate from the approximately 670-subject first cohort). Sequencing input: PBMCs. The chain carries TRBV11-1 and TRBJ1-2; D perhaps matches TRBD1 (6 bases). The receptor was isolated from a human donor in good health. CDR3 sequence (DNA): TGTGCCAGCAGCTTAAGTTGGGACACTCAAGGCTACACCTTC. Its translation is CASSLSWDTQGYTF.